The present T cell receptor (beta chain) was sequenced within a study of CXCR3-negative and CXCR3-positive naive CD8 T cells. At the level of the study: Roughly 1.5 +/- 0.3 million TRB reads came from each library, giving 130 million to 150 million in total. Points from the study as a whole: Memory CD8+ T cell repertoires were far less diverse than both naive subsets. Once cells were cryopreserved, CXCR3 expression went down partly, and most assays used fresh PBMCs. TRB CDR3s were more hydrophobic in CXCR3-positive than in CXCR3-negative naive cells.

The CDR3 covers 13 residues. Per germline, CDR1 MGHRA and CDR2 YSYEKL. The sorter processed each CD8+ T cell subset in triplicate at about 300,000 cells apiece. The TRB cDNA libraries were prepared by 5' RACE with UMI labels. No DNA is given; TCRdb re-called the 5' RACE reads and lists each CDR3 protein once. This specimen shows tens of thousands of distinct CDR3 sequences; the ten leading clones hold almost 0.55%. Remarks on this clonotype: What it binds is not known.

The sequenced material came from naive CXCR3+ CD8+ T cells from blood. Subset given: CD45RO-CCR7+CD27+CD95- naive CD8+ T cells expressing CXCR3 (TNR3+). J is TRBJ2-1 and V is TRBV4-1; TCRdb designates TRBD1, a call that cannot be tested without DNA. The sequence derives from a human donor in good health. Some clones in this sample may be carry-over from other donors' samples. The chain's CDR3 is CASSRLQGTEQFF.